The sample holds many counts of the clone carrying this T cell receptor beta chain. The target antigen is unknown. These data come from a study of neurological immune-mediated disorders. Overall study results and limits: In HTLV-1-associated myelopathy, TCR clonal expansion was greatest, and in multiple sclerosis it was least, below healthy controls.

With 5 bases removed from V and 2 bases from J, the gap between germline ends came to 13 bases. This CDR3 spans 13 amino acids. CDR1 and CDR2 from the germline V gene are DFQATT and SNEGSKA (reference sequence). TCRdb re-analysed the 5' RACE reads in MiXCR, keeping a single row per CDR3 protein. The profile shows about 46,000 distinct CDR3 sequences, around 4.5% of them singletons. Sequencing was performed on PBMCs. The chain is built from TRBV20-1 and TRBJ2-7; maybe TRBD2 (5 bases). The origin of this receptor is a woman aged 55-70 years with multiple sclerosis. The CDR3 region is CSAPPGYTYEQYF. CDR3 nucleotides: TGCAGTGCTCCCCCGGGGTACACCTACGAGCAGTACTTC.